This TCR beta chain appears in the sequencing data of a study of T cell responses to AZD1222 COVID-19 vaccine. Study findings and constraints: Donors skewed white British and female; clonal diversity was possibly underestimated.

Turning to this clone: Its target is unknown.

The CDR3 covers 12 residues. Per the germline V gene, CDR1 is GTSNPN and CDR2 is SVGIG (reference sequence). Only in-frame clones appear in the TCRdb table, and some are missing; sequencing was by immunoSEQ multiplex PCR. The sample holds approximately 150,000 clones, roughly nine tenths seen once. This specimen was peripheral blood, taken on day 0 of AZD1222 vaccination. This clonotype was obtained from an adult in good health. V is TRBV30 and J is TRBJ1-2; D call uncertain. This CDR3 reads CGQRAMVYGYTF. The CDR3 coding sequence is TGTGGCCAGAGGGCCATGGTCTATGGCTACACCTTC.